The sequence of this T cell receptor (beta chain) was determined in a study of cytomegalovirus exposure and HLA in healthy donors. Study-wide background: Of around 400 genotyped donors, around 86% grouped in the Caucasian-associated ancestry cluster.

The PCR contained 60 Vbeta and 13 Jbeta primers. Using immunoSEQ multiplex PCR, the repertoire was profiled, and TCRdb retains in-frame clones only, with some absent. The repertoire consists of around 67,000 clones, with more than 75% occurring once and the leading ten covering roughly 8%. The CDR3 is 15 amino acids. The J segment lost 7 bases and the V segment lost 4 bases, leaving 9 bases of the junction unmatched. The V gene's germline CDR1 is LGHNA and CDR2 YNFKEQ. V usage is TRBV4-2 and J usage is TRBJ1-1; 10 bases align to TRBD1. The sample comprised PBMCs. The sequence came from a man aged 18 to 30 in good health and CMV-seropositive. CDR3 sequence reads: CASSRGWTGGFEAFF. The DNA of the CDR3 is TGTGCCAGCAGCCGCGGATGGACAGGGGGTTTTGAAGCTTTCTTT.